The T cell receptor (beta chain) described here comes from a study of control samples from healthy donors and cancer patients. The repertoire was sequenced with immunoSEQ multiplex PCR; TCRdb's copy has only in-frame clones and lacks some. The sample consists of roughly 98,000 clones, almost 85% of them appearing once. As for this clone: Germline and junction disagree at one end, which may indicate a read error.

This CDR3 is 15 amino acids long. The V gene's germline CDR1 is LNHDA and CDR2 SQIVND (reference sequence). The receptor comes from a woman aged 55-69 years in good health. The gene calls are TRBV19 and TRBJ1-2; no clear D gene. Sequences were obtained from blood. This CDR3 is CVSRRIGGAVYGYTF. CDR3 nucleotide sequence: TGTGTCAGTAGGAGAATAGGAGGAGCTGTCTATGGCTACACCTTC.